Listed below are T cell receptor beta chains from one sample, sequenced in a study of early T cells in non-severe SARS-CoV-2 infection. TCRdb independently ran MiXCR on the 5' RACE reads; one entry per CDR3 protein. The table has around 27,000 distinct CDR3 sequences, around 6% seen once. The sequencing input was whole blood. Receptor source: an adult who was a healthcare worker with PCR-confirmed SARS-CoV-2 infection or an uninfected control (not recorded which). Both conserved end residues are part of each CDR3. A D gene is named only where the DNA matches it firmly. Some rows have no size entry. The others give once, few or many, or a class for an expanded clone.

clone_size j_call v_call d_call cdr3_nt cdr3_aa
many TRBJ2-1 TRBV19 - TGTGCCAGTAGTATAGGCGGCGCGGCGCGGGGTGAGCAGTTCTTC CASSIGGAARGEQFF
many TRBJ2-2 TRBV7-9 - TGTGCCAGCAGCTTAGAGGTCGGGGAGCTGTTTTTT CASSLEVGELFF
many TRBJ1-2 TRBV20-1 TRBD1 TGCAGTGCTCAGGGGGCAACAGGGGTGAACTATGGCTACACCTTC CSAQGATGVNYGYTF
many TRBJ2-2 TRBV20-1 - TGCAGTGCGAGGACGGGGAACACCGGGGAGCTGTTTTTT CSARTGNTGELFF
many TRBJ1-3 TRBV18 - TGTGCCAGCTCACCTCAGGGACCTGGAAACACCATATATTTT CASSPQGPGNTIYF
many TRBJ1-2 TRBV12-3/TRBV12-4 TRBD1 TGTGCCAGCAGTCTATCCCGGGACAGGGGGCGCGACTATGGCTACACCTTC CASSLSRDRGRDYGYTF
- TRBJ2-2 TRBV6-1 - TGTGCCAGCAGTGACCAGGGAACCGGGGAGCTGTTTTTT CASSDQGTGELFF
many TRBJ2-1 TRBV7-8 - TGTGCCAGCAGCTTGACTCCAACTTCCTCCTACAATGAGCAGTTCTTC CASSLTPTSSYNEQFF
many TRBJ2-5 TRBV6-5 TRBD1 TGTGCCAGCAGTTACACAGGACAGGGGGAAGAGACCCAGTACTTC CASSYTGQGEETQYF
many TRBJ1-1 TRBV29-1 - TGCAGCGTGTCCCGGACGAACACTGAAGCTTTCTTT CSVSRTNTEAFF
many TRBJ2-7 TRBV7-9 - TGTGCCAGCACAAGGTTCCTGGGGCAAGAGTACGAGCAGTACTTC CASTRFLGQEYEQYF
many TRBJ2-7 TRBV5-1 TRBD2 TGCGCCAGCAGATCTAGCGGGGGGGTCTCCTACGAGCAGTACTTC CASRSSGGVSYEQYF
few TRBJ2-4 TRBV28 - TGTGCCAGCAGTTTTGGGGGGTCCAAAAACATTCAGTACTTC CASSFGGSKNIQYF
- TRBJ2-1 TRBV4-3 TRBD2 TGCGCCAGCAGCCAAGATAGGAGCGGGGGTGTCGATGAGCAGTTCTTC CASSQDRSGGVDEQFF
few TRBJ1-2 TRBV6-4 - TGTGCCAGCAACGGCAGGGAGAACTGGAAGAAAGGCTACACCTTC CASNGRENWKKGYTF
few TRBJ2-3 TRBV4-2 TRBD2 TGTGCCAGCAGCCAAAGACTAGCGGCCTTCACAGATACGCAGTATTTT CASSQRLAAFTDTQYF
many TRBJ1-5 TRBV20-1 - TGCAGTGCACTCCAGATGGGGAAGGGGTACGATCAGCCCCAGCATTTT CSALQMGKGYDQPQHF
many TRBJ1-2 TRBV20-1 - TGCAGTGCTAGAGCTGGGGGATATAACTATGGCTACACCTTC CSARAGGYNYGYTF
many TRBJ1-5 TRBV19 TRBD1 TGTGCCAGTAGTCCCAAGACAGGGGAGGTTCAGCCCCAGCATTTT CASSPKTGEVQPQHF
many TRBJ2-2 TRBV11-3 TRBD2 TGTGCCAGCAGCTTAGATCGGGGACTAGCGGGCACCGGGGAGCTGTTTTTT CASSLDRGLAGTGELFF
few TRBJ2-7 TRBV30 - TGTGCCTGGAGTGGAGGGATTGCCTACGAGCAGTACTTC CAWSGGIAYEQYF
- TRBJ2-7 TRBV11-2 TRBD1 TGTGCCAGCAGCTCCACAGGGGGCGTCGGAGAGCAGTACTTC CASSSTGGVGEQYF
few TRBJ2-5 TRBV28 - TGTGCCAGCAGTTTATGGCCGACCCAGTACTTC CASSLWPTQYF
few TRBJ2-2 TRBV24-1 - TGTGCCACCTGCCGGGGACAAAACACCGGGGAGCTGTTTTTT CATCRGQNTGELFF
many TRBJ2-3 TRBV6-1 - TGTGCCTCCGAGAGGGCAGATACGCAGTATTTT CASERADTQYF
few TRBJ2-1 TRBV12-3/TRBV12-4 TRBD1 TGTGCCAGCAGGACAGGGGGAGGCAATGAGCAGTTCTTC CASRTGGGNEQFF
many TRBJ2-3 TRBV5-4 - TGTGCCAGCAGCTTGGCGGGGGCGCGCACAGATACGCAGTATTTT CASSLAGARTDTQYF
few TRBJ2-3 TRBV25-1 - TGTGCCAGCAGTGAAACGACGGGAGCGGGAGATACGCAGTATTTT CASSETTGAGDTQYF
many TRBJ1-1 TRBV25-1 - TGTGCCAGCGGCCGAAACACTGAAGCTTTCTTT CASGRNTEAFF
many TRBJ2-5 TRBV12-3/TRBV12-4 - TGTGCCAGCACCCCCCATTACCAAGAGACCCAGTACTTC CASTPHYQETQYF
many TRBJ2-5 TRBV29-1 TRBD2 TGCAGCGTTGCTCCTAGCGGGAGGGGAAAAGAGACCCAGTACTTC CSVAPSGRGKETQYF